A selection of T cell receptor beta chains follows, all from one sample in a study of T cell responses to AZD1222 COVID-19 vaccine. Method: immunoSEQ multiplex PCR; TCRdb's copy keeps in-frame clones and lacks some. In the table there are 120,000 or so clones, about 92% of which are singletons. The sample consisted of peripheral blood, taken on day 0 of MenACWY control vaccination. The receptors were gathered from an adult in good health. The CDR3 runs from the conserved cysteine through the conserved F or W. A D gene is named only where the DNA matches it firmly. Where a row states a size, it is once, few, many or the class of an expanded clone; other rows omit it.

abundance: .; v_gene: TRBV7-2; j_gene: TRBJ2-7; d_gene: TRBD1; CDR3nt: TGTGCCAGCAGCCTGCGACAGGGATCCTACTACGAGCAGTACTTC; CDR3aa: CASSLRQGSYYEQYF
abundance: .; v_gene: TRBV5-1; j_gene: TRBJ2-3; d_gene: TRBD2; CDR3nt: TGCGCCAGCAGCCCGGGGGTAGCGGGAACAGATACGCAGTATTTT; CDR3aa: CASSPGVAGTDTQYF
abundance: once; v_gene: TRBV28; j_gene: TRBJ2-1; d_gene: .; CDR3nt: TGTGCCAGCAGCCGACTTCCACAGGCCTACAATGAGCAGTTCTTC; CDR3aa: CASSRLPQAYNEQFF
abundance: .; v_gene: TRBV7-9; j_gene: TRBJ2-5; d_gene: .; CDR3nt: TGTGCCAGCAGCTTAGGAGTTGGACTCCAAGAGACCCAGTACTTC; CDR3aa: CASSLGVGLQETQYF
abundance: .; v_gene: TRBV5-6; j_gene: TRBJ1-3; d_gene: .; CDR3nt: TGTGCCAGCAGCTTGGTAGGGGCGTACGGAAACACCATATATTTT; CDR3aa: CASSLVGAYGNTIYF
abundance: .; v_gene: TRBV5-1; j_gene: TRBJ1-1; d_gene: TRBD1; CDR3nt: TGCGCCAGCAGCTTGGACAGGGGGGGAGTTCTCACTGAAGCTTTCTTT; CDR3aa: CASSLDRGGVLTEAFF
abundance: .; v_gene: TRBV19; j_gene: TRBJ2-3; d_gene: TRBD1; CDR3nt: TGTGCCAGTAGTAAAAGCCCGGGACAGGGCACAGATACGCAGTATTTT; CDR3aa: CASSKSPGQGTDTQYF
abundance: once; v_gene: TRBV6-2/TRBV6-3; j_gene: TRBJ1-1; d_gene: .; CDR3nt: TGTGCCAGCAGTTACTCTTGGGGGGCGAGCACTGAAGCTTTCTTT; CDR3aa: CASSYSWGASTEAFF
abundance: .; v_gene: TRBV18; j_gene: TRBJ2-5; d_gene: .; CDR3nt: TGTGCCAGCTCACCACCCGGGCAGCAAGAGACCCAGTACTTC; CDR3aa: CASSPPGQQETQYF
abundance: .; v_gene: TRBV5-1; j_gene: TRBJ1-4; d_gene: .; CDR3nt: TGCGCCAGCGGGGATATAGGGAGTGAAAAACTGTTTTTT; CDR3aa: CASGDIGSEKLFF
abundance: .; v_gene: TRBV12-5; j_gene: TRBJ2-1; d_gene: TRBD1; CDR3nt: TGTGCTAGTGGTTTGTGGGACAGGGTCGACAATGAGCAGTTCTTC; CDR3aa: CASGLWDRVDNEQFF
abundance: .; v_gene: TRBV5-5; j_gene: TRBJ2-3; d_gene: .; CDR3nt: TGTGCCAGCAGCTTGCCCAGGGGGGCTACAGATACGCAGTATTTT; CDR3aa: CASSLPRGATDTQYF
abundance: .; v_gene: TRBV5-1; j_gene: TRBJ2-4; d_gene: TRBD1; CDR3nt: TGCGCCAGCAGATCGAACAGGGGAAAATTAGACATTCAGTACTTC; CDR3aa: CASRSNRGKLDIQYF
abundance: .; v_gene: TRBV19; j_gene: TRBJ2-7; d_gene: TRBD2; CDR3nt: TGTGCCAGTAGTCACCCCGCCAGCGGGAGGTACGAGCAGTACTTC; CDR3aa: CASSHPASGRYEQYF
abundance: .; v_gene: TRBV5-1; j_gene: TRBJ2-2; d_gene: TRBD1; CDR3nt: TGCGCCAGCAGCATGGACAGGGGGTCCGGGGAGCTGTTTTTT; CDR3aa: CASSMDRGSGELFF
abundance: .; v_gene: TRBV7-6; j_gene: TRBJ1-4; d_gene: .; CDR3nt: TGTGCCAGCAGCTCCCAGGGGATTAGAGCAACTAATGAAAAACTGTTTTTT; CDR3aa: CASSSQGIRATNEKLFF
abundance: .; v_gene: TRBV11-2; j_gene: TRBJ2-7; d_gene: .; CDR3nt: TGTGCCAGCAGCCCCCAGACCGCCCCCACCTACGAGCAGTACTTC; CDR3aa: CASSPQTAPTYEQYF
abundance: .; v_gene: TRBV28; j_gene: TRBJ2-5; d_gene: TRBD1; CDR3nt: TGTGCCAGCAGTAACCGGGACAGGGCGGAGACCCAGTACTTC; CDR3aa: CASSNRDRAETQYF
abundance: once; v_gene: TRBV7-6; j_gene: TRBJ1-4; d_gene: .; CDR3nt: TGTGCCAGCAGCTTTCGTGGAGGGTCTAATGAAAAACTGTTTTTT; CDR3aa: CASSFRGGSNEKLFF
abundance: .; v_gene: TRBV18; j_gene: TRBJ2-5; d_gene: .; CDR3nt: TGTGCCAGCTCACCACTTTCCAACCAAGAGACCCAGTACTTC; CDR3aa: CASSPLSNQETQYF
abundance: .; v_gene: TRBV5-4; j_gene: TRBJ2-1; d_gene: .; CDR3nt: TGTGCCAGCAGCCAGGGTGTCGAGCAGTTCTTC; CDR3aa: CASSQGVEQFF
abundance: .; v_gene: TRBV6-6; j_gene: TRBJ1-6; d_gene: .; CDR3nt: TGTGCCAGCAGTTACTCGACGCGGGGTACTAATTCACCCCTCCACTTT; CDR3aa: CASSYSTRGTNSPLHF
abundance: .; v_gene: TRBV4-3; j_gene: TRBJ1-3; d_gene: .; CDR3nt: TGCGCCAGCAGCCAAGATGACGAAGCCTCTGGAAACACCATATATTTT; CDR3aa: CASSQDDEASGNTIYF
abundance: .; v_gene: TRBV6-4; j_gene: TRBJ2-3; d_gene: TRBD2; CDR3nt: TGTGCCAGCAGTGAGACTAGCGGGGGGAGCACAGATACGCAGTATTTT; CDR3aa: CASSETSGGSTDTQYF